The text below deals with one TCR beta chain. The antigen is not known. Given a much more abundant clone one base away, this may be a read error. Amplification of TCR beta CDR3 regions used RNA as the template. HTBI primers were the set used in a first-round RT-PCR of the TCR CDR3. TCRdb ran MiXCR on the multiplex PCR reads and lists one entry per CDR3 protein. The data show over 500,000 distinct CDR3 sequences, with roughly 17% seen just once and 17% held by the top ten. Uncontrolled infection, other autoimmune disease, pregnancy and lactation each barred patients from inclusion. This specimen belongs to a study of T cells in Graves' hyperthyroidism and ophthalmopathy. V lost 1 base, J lost 7 bases, and 19 bases lay in between. The CDR3 contains 16 residues. Looked up from germline, CDR1 is LGHDT and CDR2 is YNNKEL (reference sequence). Findings and limits, study-wide: Peripheral blood also featured most of the thyroid clonotypes expanded above 0.001. For ophthalmopathy, model prediction preceded onset by a median roughly 5.9 months.

Sequenced sample: blood. This sequence was found in a woman younger than 30 with Graves' ophthalmopathy. The V call is TRBV3-1, the J call TRBJ1-2; tentative D call: TRBD1 (6 bases). The CDR3 coding sequence is TGTGCCAGCAGCCAAGGACCGGGACGGGGGGCAGGTGGCTACACCTTC. Translating gives CASSQGPGRGAGGYTF.